Described below is a single T cell receptor (beta chain) sequence and its context. In its sample, this clonotype was seen a few times. Its antigen has not been determined. Base quality data are lacking; no much larger clone is found one base away. High-throughput TCR beta sequencing profiled peripheral blood CD8+ and CD4+ T cells from healthy donors, Susac syndrome patients and multiple sclerosis patients. Recently defined diagnostic criteria for definite or probable disease were met by the Susac syndrome patients. Bulk CD8+ and CD4+ T cells were purified by magnetic negative isolation, while CD8+ TEMRA cells were enriched using FACS. Blood was collected in EDTA tubes and processed within 24 hours, with PBMCs isolated through density gradient centrifugation. PBMCs destined for TCR sequencing were cryopreserved in liquid nitrogen and later thawed in a 37 °C water bath. A purity of at least 90% was achieved for sorted or isolated CD4+, CD8+ and CD8+ TEMRA cells.

The sample is drawn from a study of CD8 T cells in Susac syndrome (dated by TCRdb to 2018 to 2020). The study in broad terms: Of the Susac syndrome patients who were sequenced, about 6 had clinically active disease and roughly 8 were in clinical remission. Whether CD8+ T cell activation and differentiation in Susac syndrome was antigen driven was tested using repertoire sequencing. At blood withdrawal, Susac syndrome patients were therapy-naive, treated with corticosteroids (with IVIg additionally given to some), or treated with IVIg alone. Results the study describes overall, beyond this receptor: The TCR sequencing and HLA analysis was acknowledged to have included a relatively small number of individuals. The CD4+ T cell repertoire of patients with Susac syndrome showed no detectable clonal expansion.

V was cut back by 1 base and J by 1 base, leaving a gap of 9 bases between them. Measured from the cysteine to the phenylalanine, the CDR3 is 16 residues long. The retained sequence is limited to the CDR3, 48 bases, with the frame set at the first base. The germline V gene sets CDR1 to SGDLS and CDR2 to YYNGEE. RNA was extracted using the RNeasy kit, and about 0.45 to 1 ug of the RNA was reverse transcribed with random hexamers. The immunoSEQ multiplex PCR assay, covering 54 Vbeta and 13 Jbeta segments, was used to amplify TCR beta CDR3 regions. Bias from PCR amplification was corrected by using a synthetic template baseline for primer optimization and for computational correction. As for how the authors treated the data: Only productive sequences were kept, with reads annotated to V, D and J genes according to IMGT and analyzed in immunoSEQ Analyzer. To calculate clonality, Shannon entropy was normalized by log2 of the number of productive unique sequences and then subtracted from one. Public and private clones were assessed among the 100 most prevalent clones of each patient and control. Susac-specific clones were defined as absent from healthy and MS cohorts, over a thousand published viral clones and other ImmuneACCESS disease sequences. The public sequencing data were trimmed at Q25 with fastp and processed into clonotypes with MiXCR by TCRdb, which kept only in-frame beta chains. Every entry covers one CDR3 protein and lists the most common genes and DNA from its rows. The V and J calls and clone size come from TCRdb's table, not from the authors' own analysis. The sample profile shows under 200,000 distinct CDR3 sequences; 90% to 95% of them were found once. The ten largest clones capture about 0.1% of the sample.

The chain employs TRBV9 and TRBJ2-6, with the D gene call left open. The sequence was collected from a human donor with Susac syndrome. Sample: CD4+ T cells from PBMCs. The CDR3 protein: CASSVNGDSGANVLTF. At the DNA level, the sequence is TGTGCCAGCAGCGTAAATGGTGATTCTGGGGCCAACGTCCTGACTTTC.